The 25 T cell receptor beta chains in this list originate from one sample, sequenced in a study of T cell responses to AZD1222 COVID-19 vaccine (dated by TCRdb to the early 2020s). The time point label corresponds to: baseline before first vaccination. The protocol used for the library was the immunoSEQ multiplex PCR assay. Here the immuneACCESS table is served through TCRdb, limited to in-frame sequences with V and J called. Missing clones are a known gap in these copies; in checked studies unresolved V genes cover under half, and the rest lacks a known reason. This sample comprises 100,000 to 120,000 clones, 70% to 90% of them detected only once. The biggest ten clones account for 3.2% of the sample. Sequenced material: peripheral blood, taken on day 0 of AZD1222 vaccination. The receptors were gathered from an adult in good health.

In this sample, this clone turned up a few times. V is TRBV28 and J is TRBJ2-7, with a weak D call TRBD2 (6 bases). Germline CDR1 and CDR2: MDHEN and SYDVKM. V was trimmed by 6 bases and J by 7 bases, leaving 16 bases between them. The CDR3 contains 13 residues. In DNA, the CDR3 is TGTGCCAGCAGCAAAGTCGGGACTCGGGAGCAGTACTTC. It translates to CASSKVGTREQYF.

The V and J genes are TRBV2 and TRBJ1-6; 7 nucleotides match TRBD1. CDR1 is SNHLY and CDR2 is FYNNEI in the germline V gene. CDR3 length equals 14 residues. The V gene end was trimmed by 6 bases and the J gene end by 4 bases; junction bases not matched to a gene: 3. CDR3 in amino acids: CASSPDRYNSPLHF. As DNA, the CDR3 is TGTGCCAGCAGCCCGGACAGGTATAATTCACCCCTCCACTTT.

The chain joins TRBV18 to TRBJ2-7; D might be TRBD2 (5 bases). CDR1 and CDR2 from the germline V gene are KGHSH and LQKENI. With 2 bases removed from V and 1 base from J, the gap between germline ends came to 6 bases. This CDR3 is 13 amino acids long. The CDR3 protein is CASSPGLSYEQYF. DNA for the CDR3: TGTGCCAGCTCACCAGGACTGTCCTACGAGCAGTACTTC. Filled out from reference TRBV18 and TRBJ2-7, the complete variable domain reads NAGVMQNPRHLVRRRGQEARLRCSPMKGHSHVYWYRQLPEEGLKFMVYLQKENIIDESGMPKERFSAEFPKEGPSILRIQQVVRGDSAAYFCASSPGLSYEQYFGPGTRLTVT.

CDR3 in amino acids: CASSWDWSTYEQYF. The CDR3 coding sequence is TGTGCCAGCAGTTGGGACTGGTCGACCTACGAGCAGTACTTC. V gene TRBV6-5 combines with J gene TRBJ2-7; TRBD2 is a possible D gene (6 bases). CDR1 and CDR2 from the germline V gene are MNHEY and SVGAGI. This CDR3 is built from 14 residues. Trimming left V 4 bases short and J 2 bases short, with 12 bases between.

The V call is TRBV28, the J call TRBJ1-1; D remains unclear. This CDR3 comprises 16 residues. V lost 5 bases and J lost 5, with 21 bases in between. Germline assignment: CDR1 MDHEN and CDR2 SYDVKM. This CDR3 is CASSTPGSGKRTEAFF. The CDR3 DNA follows: TGTGCCAGCAGTACGCCAGGATCCGGGAAGAGGACTGAAGCTTTCTTT.

V is TRBV5-1 and J is TRBJ2-1; 8 nucleotides line up with TRBD2. After removal of 4 bases from V and 4 bases from J, the junction contained 7 bases not matched to a gene. Germline CDR1 is SGHRS and CDR2 is YFSETQ. The CDR3 spans 15 residues. The DNA of the CDR3 is TGCGCCAGCAGCCCGGGAGGGGGATCTTACAATGAGCAGTTCTTC. Amino acid sequence: CASSPGGGSYNEQFF.

In DNA, the CDR3 is TGTGCCAGTAAGGGGGACAGTAACTATGGCTACACCTTC. Protein: CASKGDSNYGYTF. The chain combines TRBV19 with TRBJ1-2, with 7 bases identical to TRBD1. The CDR3 covers 13 residues. Germline assignment: CDR1 LNHDA and CDR2 SQIVND (reference sequence). The V segment lost 7 bases and the J segment 1 base; nucleotides outside the gene matches: 3.

The J gene is TRBJ2-1, the V gene TRBV28, with 14 bases matching TRBD2. Germline V gene data show CDR1 as MDHEN and CDR2 as SYDVKM. The CDR3 covers 17 residues. Losses at the gene ends were 5 bases for V and 4 bases for J; bases not matched to a gene: 7. CDR3 in DNA: TGTGCCAGCAGTACGGGACTAGCGGGAGAGGCTTACAATGAGCAGTTCTTC. It encodes CASSTGLAGEAYNEQFF.

V is TRBV4-3 and J is TRBJ1-2; D not resolved. Germline V CDR1 and CDR2: LGHNA, YSLEER. Trimming took 0 bases from V and 4 from J, leaving 9 bases between them. The CDR3 totals 14 residues. DNA of the CDR3: TGCGCCAGCAGCCAAGACAGGTCCGCCTATGGCTACACCTTC. Protein: CASSQDRSAYGYTF.

For the CDR3, the DNA is TGTGCCAGCAGTTACTCGCCCAGGGAGGCGGGAAACACCATATATTTT. Amino acids: CASSYSPREAGNTIYF. V is TRBV6-6 and J is TRBJ1-3, with D maybe TRBD1 (5 bases). This CDR3 region has 16 residues. Between the trimmed V and J ends, which lost 0 bases and 4 bases, there was a span of 13 bases. Germline assignment: CDR1 MNHNY and CDR2 SVGAGI (reference sequence).

The V call is TRBV3-1 (or the pseudogene TRBV3-2), the J call TRBJ1-1, with D unresolved. Looked up from germline, CDR1 is LGHDT and CDR2 is YNNKEL (reference sequence). V gave up 0 bases and J gave up 0 bases, with 8 bases separating them. There are 15 residues in the CDR3. The CDR3 here is CASSQDGQLNTEAFF. In nucleotides, the CDR3 is TGTGCCAGCAGCCAAGATGGCCAGCTGAACACTGAAGCTTTCTTT.

This chain joins TRBV15 and TRBJ1-1; D gene ambiguous. This CDR3 region has 14 residues. In germline, CDR1 is LNHNV, CDR2 YYDKDF (reference sequence). Trimming pared 2 bases from V and 2 bases from J, leaving 9 bases between. The CDR3 is CATSRLQQNTEAFF. The CDR3 DNA reads TGTGCCACCAGCAGATTACAGCAAAACACTGAAGCTTTCTTT. The whole variable domain, filled in from reference TRBV15 and TRBJ1-1, reads DAMVIQNPRYQVTQFGKPVTLSCSQTLNHNVMYWYQQKSSQAPKLLFHYYDKDFNNEADTPDNFQSRRPNTSFCFLDIRSPGLGDTAMYLCATSRLQQNTEAFFGQGTRLTVV.

The chain joins TRBV19 to TRBJ1-2; no clear D. The CDR3 contains 13 residues. V lost 4 bases and J 8 bases, leaving 14 bases between the germline ends. The germline CDR1 and CDR2 sequences are LNHDA and SQIVND (reference sequence). CDR3 coding DNA: TGTGCCAGTAGTACTCGGCCGTCTGAGGGCTACACCTTC. Translating gives CASSTRPSEGYTF.

This chain links TRBV5-1 with TRBJ1-1, with TRBD1 as a possible D gene (5 bases). The CDR3 runs 13 residues. Germline lookup yields CDR1 SGHRS and CDR2 YFSETQ. Trimming removed 2 bases at V and 7 bases at J, with 12 bases between. In DNA form, the CDR3 reads TGCGCCAGCAGCTTCGGGGGGAACCGTGAAGCTTTCTTT. Its translation is CASSFGGNREAFF.

The chain is built from TRBV10-3 and TRBJ1-6; 7 bases match TRBD1. The CDR3 runs 17 residues. V dropped 3 bases and J dropped 0; count of bases not matched to a gene: 5. The germline V gene has CDR1 ENHRY and CDR2 SYGVKD. CDR3 sequence (DNA): TGTGCCATCAGTGACCGAGGGGGCAGCTCCTATAATTCACCCCTCCACTTT. Encoded protein: CAISDRGGSSYNSPLHF.

The CDR3 spells CASSLSRGGTTDTQYF. CDR3 coding DNA: TGTGCCAGCAGCCTTAGTCGGGGGGGGACTACAGATACGCAGTATTTT. The chain uses TRBV4-2 and TRBJ2-3, with TRBD2 matching over 8 bases. Unmatched junction bases numbered 9, after V lost 4 bases and J lost 3 bases. CDR1 LGHNA and CDR2 YNFKEQ come from the germline V gene. The CDR3 covers 16 residues.

This clone was detected a few times. The chain carries TRBV7-8 and TRBJ1-3, with unresolved D. Germline V gene lookup returns CDR1 SGHVS and CDR2 FQNEAQ. This CDR3 has 13 amino acids. Trimming pared 4 bases from V and 0 bases from J, leaving 4 bases between. CDR3 in amino acids: CASSSYSGNTIYF. The CDR3 DNA sequence: TGTGCCAGCAGCTCATACTCTGGAAACACCATATATTTT. The full variable domain, completed using reference TRBV7-8 and TRBJ1-3, is GAGVSQSPRYKVAKRGQDVALRCDPISGHVSLFWYQQALGQGPEFLTYFQNEAQLDKSGLPSDRFFAERPEGSVSTLKIQRTQQEDSAVYLCASSSYSGNTIYFGEGSWLTVV.

The count of this clone is one. The chain uses TRBV10-3 and TRBJ1-1; the D is unclear. The V end was cut by 2 bases, the J end by 1 base, with 2 bases between. The CDR3 runs 12 residues. CDR1 is ENHRY, CDR2 SYGVKD, per germline. The CDR3, as DNA: TGTGCCATCAGTGAGGGGAACACTGAAGCTTTCTTT. Encoded protein: CAISEGNTEAFF.

V and J are TRBV28 and TRBJ2-6; D remains unclear. The V end was cut by 5 bases, the J end by 2 bases, with 10 bases between. The CDR3 length is 15 residues. From germline, CDR1 is MDHEN and CDR2 SYDVKM. The CDR3 loop reads CASSPAQAGANVLTF. The CDR3 DNA follows: TGTGCCAGCAGTCCCGCTCAAGCTGGGGCCAACGTCCTGACTTTC. The whole variable domain, remainder taken from reference TRBV28 and TRBJ2-6, is DVKVTQSSRYLVKRTGEKVFLECVQDMDHENMFWYRQDPGLGLRLIYFSYDVKMKEKGDIPEGYSVSREKKERFSLILESASTNQTSMYLCASSPAQAGANVLTFGAGSRLTVL.

This chain connects TRBV4-2 to TRBJ2-3; D is uncertain. CDR3 length: 16 residues. V gave up 3 bases and J gave up 1 base, with 14 bases separating them. The germline gives CDR1 LGHNA, CDR2 YNFKEQ. The CDR3 spells CASSQAHRAGTDTQYF. The CDR3, as DNA: TGTGCCAGCAGCCAGGCCCACCGGGCCGGCACAGATACGCAGTATTTT.

Regarding this clone: This sample also contains other DNA sequences that code for the same CDR3. The chain employs TRBV7-2 and TRBJ2-5; D is perhaps TRBD2 (5 bases). V lost 0 bases, J lost 5 bases, and 7 bases lay in between. CDR1 and CDR2 (germline): SGHTA, FQGNSA. The CDR3 extends over 13 amino acids. The CDR3 protein is CASSLAGVETQYF. Here the CDR3 DNA reads TGTGCCAGCAGCTTAGCCGGGGTCGAGACCCAGTACTTC.

This clone was seen once. The J gene is TRBJ2-3, the V gene TRBV9, with D maybe TRBD2 (6 bases). Germline CDR1 reads SGDLS; CDR2 reads YYNGEE. CDR3 size: 15 residues. V lost 0 bases, J lost 0 bases, and 8 bases lay in between. The CDR3 coding sequence is TGTGCCAGCAGCGTAGGAAGCGGGAGCACAGATACGCAGTATTTT. This encodes CASSVGSGSTDTQYF.

V is TRBV28 and J is TRBJ2-7; D is ambiguous. Germline V gives CDR1 MDHEN, CDR2 SYDVKM. The length of the CDR3 is 15 residues. The V end lost 4 bases, the J end lost 0 bases, and 13 bases lay between the germline ends. This chain's CDR3 is CASSSFTGSSYEQYF. The CDR3 coding sequence is TGTGCCAGCAGTTCCTTTACGGGCAGCTCCTACGAGCAGTACTTC.

V usage is TRBV10-3 and J usage is TRBJ1-6; D perhaps matches TRBD1 (6 bases). Trimming pared 1 base from V and 9 bases from J, leaving 16 bases between. Germline assignment: CDR1 ENHRY and CDR2 SYGVKD. The CDR3 loop spans 16 amino acids. CDR3 coding DNA: TGTGCCATCAGTGAGTTCTCAGGGGCGAGCGGTTCACCCCTCCACTTT. Protein product: CAISEFSGASGSPLHF.

The chain joins TRBV7-6 to TRBJ1-1, with 12 bases fitting TRBD1. The CDR3 runs 14 residues. Germline trimming cut 5 bases from V and 4 bases from J; bases unmatched to any gene: 2. Germline V gene lookup returns CDR1 SGHVS and CDR2 FNYEAQ. Written as DNA, the CDR3 is TGTGCCAGCAGCGCGGGACAGGGGGCCACTGAAGCTTTCTTT. This translates into CASSAGQGATEAFF. Together with reference TRBV7-6 and TRBJ1-1, the CDR3 gives the full variable domain: GAGVSQSPRYKVTKRGQDVALRCDPISGHVSLYWYRQALGQGPEFLTYFNYEAQQDKSGLPNDRFSAERPEGSISTLTIQRTEQRDSAMYRCASSAGQGATEAFFGQGTRLTVV.